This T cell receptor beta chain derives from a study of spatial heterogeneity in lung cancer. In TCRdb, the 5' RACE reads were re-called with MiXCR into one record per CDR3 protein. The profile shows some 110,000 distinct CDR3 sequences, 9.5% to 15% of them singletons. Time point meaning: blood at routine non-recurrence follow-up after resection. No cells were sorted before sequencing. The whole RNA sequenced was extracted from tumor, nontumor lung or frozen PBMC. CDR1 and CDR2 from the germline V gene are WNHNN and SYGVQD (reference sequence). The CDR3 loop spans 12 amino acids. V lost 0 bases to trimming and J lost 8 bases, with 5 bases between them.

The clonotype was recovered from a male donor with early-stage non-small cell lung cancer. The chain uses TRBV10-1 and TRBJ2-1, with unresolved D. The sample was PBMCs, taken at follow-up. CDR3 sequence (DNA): TGCGCCAGCAGTGAGTCAAGGGATGAGCAGTTCTTC. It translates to CASSESRDEQFF.